This passage covers 17 T cell receptor beta chains from one sample sequenced in a study of blood T cells in healthy people across ages. A sample-barcoded 5' primer and a J-beta primer mix were used in a second PCR of about 7 to 12 cycles. TCRdb re-analysed the 5' RACE reads in MiXCR, keeping a single row per CDR3 protein. Of 550,000 to 750,000 distinct CDR3 sequences in the sample, approximately 21% were seen once. Sequenced sample: blood. Receptors originate from a man in his 70s in good health.

The J gene is TRBJ1-2, the V gene TRBV18, with 7 bases fitting TRBD1. CDR1 and CDR2 (germline): KGHSH, LQKENI. Trimming took 6 bases from V and 3 from J; bases not matched to a gene: 4. There are 13 residues in the CDR3. CDR3 bases: TGTGCCAGCTCGACAGGGCGGGACTATGGCTACACCTTC. It translates to CASSTGRDYGYTF. Filled out from reference TRBV18 and TRBJ1-2, the complete variable domain reads NAGVMQNPRHLVRRRGQEARLRCSPMKGHSHVYWYRQLPEEGLKFMVYLQKENIIDESGMPKERFSAEFPKEGPSILRIQQVVRGDSAAYFCASSTGRDYGYTFGSGTRLTVV.

The chain uses TRBV5-1 and TRBJ2-1; 7 bases are shared with TRBD2. Germline loops: CDR1 SGHRS, CDR2 YFSETQ. The CDR3 is made up of 15 amino acids. Trimming at V came to 3 bases and at J to 8 bases, leaving 11 bases not matched to a gene. Here the CDR3 DNA reads TGCGCCAGCAGCTACGGTGGCGGGAGTGCGGATGAGCAGTTCTTC. Its protein product is CASSYGGGSADEQFF.

The rearrangement joins TRBV10-3 to TRBJ2-1; TRBD2 aligns across 13 bases. V lost 3 bases to trimming and J lost 3 bases; unmatched junction nucleotides: 2. Per germline, CDR1 ENHRY and CDR2 SYGVKD. The length of the CDR3 is 16 residues. The CDR3 here is CAISDGTSGIYNEQFF. DNA of the CDR3: TGTGCCATCAGTGACGGGACTAGCGGGATCTACAATGAGCAGTTCTTC.

The chain combines TRBV28 with TRBJ2-5; 10 bases are a match to TRBD1. CDR1 is MDHEN, CDR2 SYDVKM, per germline. V lost 6 bases to trimming and J lost 6 bases; unmatched junction nucleotides: 7. The CDR3 covers 14 residues. This CDR3 reads CASSRDRGLKTQYF. The CDR3 coding sequence is TGTGCCAGCAGCCGCGACAGGGGGCTTAAGACCCAGTACTTC.

This clonotype has a handful of counts. The rearrangement uses TRBV10-3 and TRBJ2-7, with 9 nucleotides matching TRBD1. The CDR3 extends over 14 amino acids. Germline V gene data show CDR1 as ENHRY and CDR2 as SYGVKD. With 3 bases clipped from V and 6 bases from J, the junction kept 6 bases outside the gene matches. CDR3 sequence: CAISDSGQGREQYF. In DNA form, the CDR3 reads TGTGCCATCAGTGACTCGGGACAGGGACGCGAGCAGTACTTC.

This clonotype was seen ten or more times. The chain is built from TRBV4-1 and TRBJ2-7; 7 bases align to TRBD2. The CDR3 is made up of 14 amino acids. J lost 4 bases, V lost 0 bases, and 3 bases had no gene match. The germline V gene has CDR1 MGHRA and CDR2 YSYEKL. This CDR3 reads CASSQDLAEYEQYF. The DNA for the CDR3 is TGCGCCAGCAGCCAAGACCTAGCGGAGTACGAGCAGTACTTC.

This clonotype was recorded at least ten times. The chain links TRBV5-1 to TRBJ1-4; the match to TRBD1 covers 8 bases. The trim removed 3 bases at V and 3 bases at J, leaving 1 base unmatched. Germline V gene data show CDR1 as SGHRS and CDR2 as YFSETQ. The CDR3 has 14 residues. The CDR3 here is CASSSGQANEKLFF. CDR3 nucleotide sequence: TGCGCCAGCAGCTCGGGACAGGCTAATGAAAAACTGTTTTTT.

V and J are TRBV12-3 or TRBV12-4 and TRBJ2-3, with TRBD2 matching 10 bases. J lost 4 bases, V lost 4 bases, and 8 bases had no gene match. The CDR3 has 16 amino acids. CDR3 sequence reads: CASSSSGRVSADTQYF. The CDR3 DNA sequence: TGTGCCAGCAGTTCTAGCGGGAGAGTGAGCGCAGATACGCAGTATTTT.

In its sample, this clonotype was seen a few times. At one of its ends the junction is not consistent with the germline gene, which may arise from a read error. The chain uses TRBV29-1 and TRBJ2-6; D is ambiguous. This CDR3 is 14 amino acids long. Germline V gene sequence: CDR1 SQVTM, CDR2 ANQGSEA. CDR3 DNA sequence: TGCGGCGTTGTATCCAATTCTGGGGCCAACGTCCTGACTTTC. Translation: CGVVSNSGANVLTF.

The chain recombines TRBV6-5 with TRBJ1-1; perhaps TRBD1 as D (6 bases). In germline, CDR1 is MNHEY, CDR2 SVGAGI. Between the trimmed V and J ends, which lost 5 bases and 8 bases, there was a span of 12 bases. The CDR3 covers 12 residues. The CDR3 DNA sequence: TGTGCCAGCAGTCCAGGGGCACAAGAAGCTTTCTTT. Amino acid sequence: CASSPGAQEAFF.

This clonotype was detected many times. The chain has TRBV5-5 and TRBJ2-5; either TRBD1 or TRBD2 may fit D (5 bases each). The CDR3 has 13 amino acids. Germline CDR1 reads SGHKS; CDR2 reads YYEKEE (reference sequence). V was pared by 5 bases and J by 1 base, with 9 bases between. CDR3 loop: CASSTGPQETQYF. The CDR3 DNA sequence: TGTGCCAGCAGTACGGGACCCCAAGAGACCCAGTACTTC.

The chain joins TRBV20-1 to TRBJ1-1; D not resolved. The V gene's germline CDR1 is DFQATT and CDR2 SNEGSKA (reference sequence). This CDR3 has 12 residues. DNA for the CDR3: TGCAGAGCAATTAAAGGGAACACTGAAGCTTTCTTT. Protein sequence: CRAIKGNTEAFF.

This chain joins TRBV4-1 and TRBJ1-5, with D perhaps TRBD1 (6 bases). The CDR3 runs 14 residues. Germline V gives CDR1 MGHRA, CDR2 YSYEKL. Trimming left V 1 base short and J 6 bases short, with 10 bases between. This chain's CDR3 is CASSQVRGAQPQHF. As DNA, the CDR3 is TGCGCCAGCAGCCAAGTTAGGGGGGCTCAGCCCCAGCATTTT.

The rearrangement joins TRBV15 to TRBJ2-6; D call uncertain. This CDR3 is built from 15 residues. Looked up from germline, CDR1 is LNHNV and CDR2 is YYDKDF (reference sequence). Trimming took off 3 bases at V and 0 bases at J, with 6 bases between the two ends. CDR3 loop: CATSSVHSGANVLTF. CDR3 nucleotides: TGTGCCACCAGCAGTGTGCACTCTGGGGCCAACGTCCTGACTTTC.

To note about this clonotype: The germline gene is not matched at one end of the junction; a read error may be the cause. V usage is TRBV7-7 and J usage is TRBJ2-5, with 8 bases fitting TRBD1. The CDR3 extends over 15 amino acids. Germline V gene sequence: CDR1 SSHAT, CDR2 FNYEAQ (reference sequence). The CDR3 reads CASSLDGTGKETQYF. Here the CDR3 DNA reads TGTGCTAGCAGCTTAGATGGGACAGGCAAAGAGACCCAGTACTTC.

The chain employs TRBV20-1 and TRBJ2-2; no clear D gene. The CDR3 covers 14 residues. V was clipped by 3 bases and J by 1 base, with 9 bases between them. Germline CDR1 reads DFQATT; CDR2 reads SNEGSKA (reference sequence). CDR3 amino acids: CSARTSLNTGELFF. The CDR3 DNA is TGCAGTGCTAGGACCAGCTTGAACACCGGGGAGCTGTTTTTT.

This clonotype has only a few counts. V and J are TRBV20-1 and TRBJ2-7, with D possibly being TRBD2 (7 bases). This CDR3 contains 14 residues. The ends were cut back, 5 bases at V and 6 bases at J, with 20 bases in the middle. Germline V gene data show CDR1 as DFQATT and CDR2 as SNEGSKA (reference sequence). The CDR3 region is CSAPKGSGEGEQYF. CDR3 nucleotide sequence: TGCAGTGCTCCGAAGGGCTCAGGGGAGGGCGAGCAGTACTTC.